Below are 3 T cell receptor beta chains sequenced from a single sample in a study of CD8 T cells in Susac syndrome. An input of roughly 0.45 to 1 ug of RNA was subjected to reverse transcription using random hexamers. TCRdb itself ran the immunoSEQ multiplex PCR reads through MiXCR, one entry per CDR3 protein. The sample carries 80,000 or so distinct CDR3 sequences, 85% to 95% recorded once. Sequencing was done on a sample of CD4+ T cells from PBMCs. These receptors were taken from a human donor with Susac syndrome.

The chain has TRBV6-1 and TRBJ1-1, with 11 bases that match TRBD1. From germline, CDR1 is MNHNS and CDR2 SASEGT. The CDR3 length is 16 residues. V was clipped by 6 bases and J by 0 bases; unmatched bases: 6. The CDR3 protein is CASRRGTGGLNTEAFF. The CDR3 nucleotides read TGTGCCAGCAGAAGGGGGACAGGGGGATTGAACACTGAAGCTTTCTTT.

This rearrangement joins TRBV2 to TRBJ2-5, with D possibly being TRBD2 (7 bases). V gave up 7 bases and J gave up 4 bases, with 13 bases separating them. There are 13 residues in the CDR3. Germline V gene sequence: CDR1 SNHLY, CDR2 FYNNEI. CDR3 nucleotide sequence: TGTGCCAGCACTCGGGGGGCCGGAGAGACCCAGTACTTC. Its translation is CASTRGAGETQYF.

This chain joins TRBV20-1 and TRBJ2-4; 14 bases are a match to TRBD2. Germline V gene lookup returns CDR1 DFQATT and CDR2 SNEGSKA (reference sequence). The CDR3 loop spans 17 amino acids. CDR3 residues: CSGRLAGGPGAKNIQYF. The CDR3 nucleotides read TGCAGCGGAAGACTAGCGGGGGGGCCCGGGGCCAAAAACATTCAGTACTTC.